The 30 T cell receptor beta chains below were found in one sample sequenced in a study of metastatic and nonmetastatic thyroid tumors (dated by TCRdb to 2019 to 2021). No treatment had been received by any patient before thyroid surgery. Library prep was done by PCR. Sequenced using an Illumina HiSeq 4000. The public reads were reprocessed in TCRdb via fastp at Q25 and MiXCR, keeping in-frame beta chains. Here the sample has fewer than 15,000 clones; around 25% occur a single time. Roughly 7.1% of the sample goes to the ten largest clones. Sequenced sample: tumor tissue. The receptors come from a female donor with papillary thyroid cancer or a benign thyroid nodule (not recorded which). Some clones in this sample may be carry-over from other donors' samples.

This clone is deemed medium-sized. The chain combines TRBV6-5 with TRBJ1-1; no definite D call. Germline loops: CDR1 MNHEY, CDR2 SVGAGI. V lost 0 bases and J lost 1, with 3 bases in between. This CDR3 is 13 amino acids long. CDR3 sequence reads: CASSYSENTEAFF. CDR3 in DNA: TGTGCCAGCAGTTACTCGGAGAACACTGAAGCTTTCTTT.

By frequency in the sample, this clone is medium-sized. The rearrangement joins TRBV6-1 to TRBJ1-3; 9 nucleotides line up with TRBD1. CDR3 size: 15 residues. Looked up from germline, CDR1 is MNHNS and CDR2 is SASEGT. J gave up 4 bases and V 6 bases, and 7 bases lay outside the gene matches. The CDR3: CASRSGTGSGNTIYF. Here the CDR3 DNA reads TGTGCCAGCAGGTCCGGGACAGGGTCGGGAAACACCATATATTTT.

This clone rates as large. The rearrangement joins TRBV7-8 to TRBJ2-2; the D gene is possibly TRBD2 (5 bases). Germline assignment: CDR1 SGHVS and CDR2 FQNEAQ. Between the trimmed V and J ends, which lost 7 bases and 4 bases, there was a span of 13 bases. The CDR3 is made up of 14 amino acids. The CDR3, as DNA: TGTGCCAGCAACACCGGGAAACTCACCGGGGAGCTGTTTTTT. Amino acids: CASNTGKLTGELFF.

V usage is TRBV5-1 and J usage is TRBJ1-3; D unresolved. Trimming removed 0 bases at V and 4 bases at J, with 8 bases between. The CDR3 extends over 14 amino acids. The germline V gene encodes CDR1 SGHRS and CDR2 YFSETQ. CDR3 sequence: CASSLDAPGNTIYF. CDR3 bases: TGCGCCAGCAGCTTGGATGCCCCCGGAAACACCATATATTTT.

The chain links TRBV4-1 to TRBJ2-5, with TRBD2 as a possible D gene (6 bases). V was trimmed by 5 bases and J by 1 base, leaving 14 bases between them. In germline, CDR1 is MGHRA, CDR2 YSYEKL. The CDR3 spans 15 residues. CDR3 nucleotide sequence: TGCGCCAGCAGCGTCCGGGACGGGGGCCAAGAGACCCAGTACTTC. Translation: CASSVRDGGQETQYF.

In its sample, this clone was seen a few times. This chain uses TRBV7-9 with TRBJ2-7; D call uncertain. The V end was cut by 2 bases, the J end by 4 bases, with 3 bases between. The CDR3 runs to 11 residues. Germline-derived CDR1 and CDR2 are SEHNR and FQNEAQ (reference sequence). The CDR3 sequence is CASSLIYEQYF. The CDR3 DNA reads as TGTGCCAGCAGCTTAATATACGAGCAGTACTTC.

CDR3 sequence (DNA): TGTGCTAGTGGTTCCCCGGGACTAGGGAATTACGAGCAGTACTTC. It codes for CASGSPGLGNYEQYF. The chain recombines TRBV12-5 with TRBJ2-7; 8 nucleotides agree with TRBD2. V was clipped by 4 bases and J by 4 bases; unmatched bases: 9. CDR3 length equals 15 residues. Germline CDR1 and CDR2: LGHNT and FRNRAP.

Many counts were recorded for this clone. V is TRBV10-2 and J is TRBJ2-7; maybe TRBD2 (6 bases). The CDR3 contains 13 residues. The germline V gene has CDR1 WSHSY and CDR2 SAAADI. Trimming cost V 3 bases and J 2 bases, with 8 bases left between them. The chain's CDR3 is CASSEPGAYEQYF. CDR3 nucleotide sequence: TGCGCCAGCAGTGAACCGGGGGCCTACGAGCAGTACTTC.

This clone is labeled medium-sized. V gene TRBV2 combines with J gene TRBJ1-2; D is ambiguous. This CDR3 region has 11 residues. The V end lost 6 bases, the J end lost 4 bases, and 6 bases lay between the germline ends. Germline V lookup: CDR1 SNHLY, CDR2 FYNNEI. DNA of the CDR3: TGTGCCAGCAGCACAGCCTATGGCTACACCTTC. It yields the protein CASSTAYGYTF. Drawing the rest from reference TRBV2 and TRBJ1-2, the complete variable domain is EPEVTQTPSHQVTQMGQEVILRCVPISNHLYFYWYRQILGQKVEFLVSFYNNEISEKSEIFDDQFSVERPDGSNFTLKIRSTKLEDSAMYFCASSTAYGYTFGSGTRLTVV.

The chain employs TRBV7-8 and TRBJ1-4; weak D call: TRBD1 (5 bases). V dropped 5 bases and J dropped 8 bases, with 15 bases sitting between them. Germline assignment: CDR1 SGHVS and CDR2 FQNEAQ. The length of the CDR3 is 14 residues. CDR3 region: CASSPETVSEKLFF. The CDR3 DNA reads as TGTGCCAGCAGCCCGGAGACAGTAAGCGAAAAACTGTTTTTT.

The CDR3, as DNA: TGTGCCTGGACTAGCGGGAACTACGAGCAGTACTTC. Protein: CAWTSGNYEQYF. The genes are TRBV30 and TRBJ2-7; 9 bases are a match to TRBD2. Germline V gives CDR1 GTSNPN, CDR2 SVGIG (reference sequence). The trim removed 4 bases at V and 3 bases at J, leaving 1 base unmatched. The CDR3 length is 12 residues.

The sample holds a few counts of this clone. The J gene is TRBJ1-4, the V gene TRBV18; a possible D gene is TRBD1 (6 bases). CDR3 length equals 17 residues. The ends were cut back, 6 bases at V and 3 bases at J, with 20 bases in the middle. The germline gives CDR1 KGHSH, CDR2 LQKENI. CDR3 sequence reads: CASSQGTPMRSNEKLFF. CDR3 DNA sequence: TGTGCCAGCTCCCAAGGGACACCTATGAGGTCTAATGAAAAACTGTTTTTT.

This clone was counted ten times or more. The rearrangement links TRBV5-1 to TRBJ1-2; D gene ambiguous. Looked up from germline, CDR1 is SGHRS and CDR2 is YFSETQ. CDR3 length: 12 residues. Trimming cost V 1 base and J 8 bases, with 9 bases left between them. The CDR3: CASSLNFNGYTF. DNA of the CDR3: TGCGCCAGCAGCTTGAATTTTAACGGCTACACCTTC.

There are many counts of this clone. This rearrangement joins TRBV5-1 to TRBJ2-2, with 12 bases identical to TRBD2. CDR1 and CDR2 from the germline V gene are SGHRS and YFSETQ. The CDR3 is 15 amino acids. Trimming cost V 4 bases and J 5 bases; bases outside gene matches: 3. CDR3 in DNA: TGCGCCAGCAGCGCCACTAGCGGGGGGACCGGGGAGCTGTTTTTT. Translation gives CASSATSGGTGELFF.

The table lists this clone with a count of one. The V call is TRBV11-2, the J call TRBJ1-3, with D uncertain. CDR1 and CDR2 from the germline V gene are SGHAT and FQNNGV. This CDR3 is built from 13 residues. Trimming took off 6 bases at V and 2 bases at J, with 8 bases between the two ends. The CDR3 here is CASRQHPGNTIYF. The CDR3 DNA sequence: TGTGCCAGCAGACAACATCCTGGAAACACCATATATTTT.

The chain couples TRBV5-4 to TRBJ2-2, with 8 bases lining up with TRBD2. The CDR3 contains 15 residues. The trim removed 2 bases at V and 5 bases at J, leaving 5 bases unmatched. Germline V CDR1 and CDR2: SGHNT, YYREEE (reference sequence). The CDR3 is CASSLTGTRTGELFF. CDR3 DNA sequence: TGTGCCAGCAGCTTAACCGGGACTAGAACCGGGGAGCTGTTTTTT.

This clone has ten or more counts. The V and J genes are TRBV11-1 and TRBJ2-1; TRBD2 matches at 11 bases. V shed 5 bases and J 9 bases; nucleotides not matched to a gene: 18. CDR1 is SGHAT, CDR2 FQDESV, per germline (reference sequence). The CDR3 covers 18 residues. In DNA form, the CDR3 reads TGTGCCAGCAGCGGAAACCTTTTTAGCGGGAGGGCCAGGGGTGAGCAGTTCTTC. Translating gives CASSGNLFSGRARGEQFF.

Regarding this clone: The conserved phenylalanine or tryptophan normally closing the CDR3 is absent here, so this likely arose from a read error. CDR3 sequence: CSAISQGTGGWETQYS. Written as DNA, the CDR3 is TGCAGTGCTATATCCCAAGGGACAGGGGGCTGGGAGACCCAGTACTCC. This chain connects TRBV20-1 to TRBJ2-5; 12 nucleotides agree with TRBD1. CDR1 is DFQATT and CDR2 is SNEGSKA in the germline V gene (reference sequence). V gave up 4 bases and J gave up 5 bases; unmatched junction bases: 11. The CDR3 consists of 16 residues.

As concerns this clone: At one boundary the junction diverges from the germline segment, which might be a read error. This chain joins TRBV2 and TRBJ2-7; 7 bases match TRBD1. This CDR3 contains 13 residues. CDR1 is SNHLY and CDR2 is FYNNEI in the germline V gene. CDR3: CAISEATTGTEYF. CDR3 in DNA: TGTGCCATCAGTGAAGCTACGACAGGGACGGAGTACTTC. The whole variable domain, remainder taken from reference TRBV2 and TRBJ2-7, is EPEVTQTPSHQVTQMGQEVILRCVPISNHLYFYWYRQILGQKVEFLVSFYNNEISEKSEIFDDQFSVERPDGSNFTLKIRSTKLEDSAMYFCAISEATTGTEYFGPGTRLTVT.

By share, this clone counts as medium-sized. The V call is TRBV12-3 or TRBV12-4, the J call TRBJ2-6; D is perhaps TRBD1 (6 bases). Trimming took off 5 bases at V and 2 bases at J, with 16 bases between the two ends. The CDR3 consists of 17 residues. The CDR3 region has the DNA TGTGCCAGCAGTACGGGGCAGGGGCTAACTGGGGCCAACGTCCTGACTTTC. It specifies CASSTGQGLTGANVLTF.

This clone was seen more than once but under ten times. A much bigger clone sits one base away, suggesting this may be a read error. The sample holds other DNA sequences that translate to the same CDR3. The chain couples TRBV7-2 to TRBJ2-4; no definite D call. CDR1 SGHTA and CDR2 FQGNSA come from the germline V gene. With 3 bases removed from V and 7 bases from J, the gap between germline ends came to 13 bases. The CDR3 spans 14 residues. The CDR3 nucleotides are TGTGCCAGCAGCTTGTATCCTAGTATGAACATTCAGTACTTC. This encodes CASSLYPSMNIQYF. Full variable domain (missing parts from reference TRBV7-2 and TRBJ2-4): GAGVSQSPSNKVTEKGKDVELRCDPISGHTALYWYRQSLGQGLEFLIYFQGNSAPDKSGLPSDRFSAERTGGSVSTLTIQRTQQEDSAVYLCASSLYPSMNIQYFGAGTRLSVL.

A single count supports this clone. Written as DNA, the CDR3 is TGTGCCAGCAGCTTAGTGGGGACAGGGATAGAGCAGTACTTC. Translating it yields CASSLVGTGIEQYF. The rearrangement links TRBV11-3 to TRBJ2-7; 9 bases are shared with TRBD1. The ends lost 1 base at V and 7 bases at J; junction bases unmatched: 5. Germline V gene sequence: CDR1 SGHNT, CDR2 YENEEA. The CDR3 has 14 residues. Using reference TRBV11-3 and TRBJ2-7 for the parts outside the CDR3, the full variable domain is EAGVVQSPRYKIIEKKQPVAFWCNPISGHNTLYWYLQNLGQGPELLIRYENEEAVDDSQLPKDRFSAERLKGVDSTLKIQPAELGDSAVYLCASSLVGTGIEQYFGPGTRLTVT.

This clone was recorded at least ten times. Other nucleotide sequences from this sample produce the same CDR3. The chain couples TRBV9 to TRBJ2-5, with TRBD1 as a possible D gene (6 bases). V lost 0 bases to trimming and J lost 4 bases, with 16 bases between them. The length of the CDR3 is 16 residues. Germline V gene sequence: CDR1 SGDLS, CDR2 YYNGEE. The CDR3 here is CASSVAGTPRGETQYF. In DNA form, the CDR3 reads TGTGCCAGCAGCGTAGCGGGGACACCCAGGGGAGAGACCCAGTACTTC.

This clone was seen repeatedly, ten times or more. The CDR3 region has the DNA TGTGCCAGCAACAACATGCCACAAGACCCTAATGAGCAGTTCTTC. It specifies CASNNMPQDPNEQFF. V usage is TRBV11-2 and J usage is TRBJ2-1, with D unresolved. Trimming pared 7 bases from V and 7 bases from J, leaving 20 bases between. Germline CDR1 and CDR2: SGHAT and FQNNGV. This CDR3 spans 15 amino acids. Supplemented by reference TRBV11-2 and TRBJ2-1, the full variable domain reads EAGVAQSPRYKIIEKRQSVAFWCNPISGHATLYWYQQILGQGPKLLIQFQNNGVVDDSQLPKDRFSAERLKGVDSTLKIQPAKLEDSAVYLCASNNMPQDPNEQFFGPGTRLTVL.

Only a few counts were recorded for this clone. Because the CDR3 is missing its conserved closing phenylalanine or tryptophan, this is likely a read error. CDR3 sequence (DNA): TGTGCGAGCAGTGATAGGCATAACTATGGCTACACCTTA. Amino acid sequence: CASSDRHNYGYTL. V and J are TRBV25-1 and TRBJ1-2; D not certain. CDR3 size: 13 residues. Germline loops: CDR1 MGHDK, CDR2 SYGVNS.

This clone has ten or more counts. V is TRBV29-1 and J is TRBJ2-3; 10 nucleotides line up with TRBD2. Germline-derived CDR1 and CDR2 are SQVTM and ANQGSEA. The trim removed 5 bases at V and 0 bases at J, leaving 11 bases unmatched. The CDR3 has 17 residues. The CDR3 region is CSVRQRAGGYSTDTQYF. The DNA of the CDR3 is TGCAGCGTTCGGCAGAGAGCGGGGGGGTATAGCACAGATACGCAGTATTTT.

This clone was recorded many times. V usage is TRBV28 and J usage is TRBJ2-1; D is ambiguous. Trimming pared 5 bases from V and 10 bases from J, leaving 18 bases between. Germline assignment: CDR1 MDHEN and CDR2 SYDVKM. The CDR3 spans 14 residues. The CDR3: CASSTDPNSGEQFF. The CDR3 DNA sequence: TGTGCCAGCAGTACGGACCCGAATTCGGGCGAGCAGTTCTTC.

This clone came up a few times. CDR3 region: CASSSRSVEYEQYF. The CDR3 DNA is TGTGCCAGCAGCTCTCGGTCTGTCGAATACGAGCAGTACTTC. The rearrangement joins TRBV13 to TRBJ2-7; no clear D. CDR1 is PRHDT and CDR2 is FYEKMQ in the germline V gene (reference sequence). Trimming removed 4 bases from V and 4 bases from J, with 14 bases in between. There are 14 residues in the CDR3.

This clone showed up many times. V is TRBV9 and J is TRBJ2-5; D remains ambiguous. The V and J ends lost 0 bases and 2 bases respectively, with 11 bases between them. The CDR3 contains 15 residues. Germline V gene data show CDR1 as SGDLS and CDR2 as YYNGEE. The CDR3 DNA is TGTGCCAGCAGCGTAGGGGTTCAGATACAAGAGACCCAGTACTTC. The encoded protein is CASSVGVQIQETQYF.

V gene TRBV20-1 combines with J gene TRBJ2-7, with a possible D match to TRBD1 (5 bases). This CDR3 has 16 amino acids. The V end lost 2 bases, the J end lost 4 bases, and 21 bases lay between the germline ends. CDR1 is DFQATT and CDR2 is SNEGSKA in the germline V gene (reference sequence). CDR3 DNA sequence: TGCAGTGCTAGAAGGGGCCTGGACACCACCTTATACGAGCAGTACTTC. Protein sequence: CSARRGLDTTLYEQYF.